The 16 T cell receptor beta chains below come from one sample, sequenced in a study of cytomegalovirus exposure and HLA in healthy donors. Amplification used 60 Vbeta primers and 13 Jbeta primers. Profiled with immunoSEQ multiplex PCR; TCRdb holds only in-frame clones, not every one. Found here are 20,000 to 25,000 clones; the top ten clones hold about 16%. The source material was PBMCs. Receptors originate from a male donor in good health and CMV-seropositive.

The chain links TRBV19 to TRBJ1-2, with D unresolved. Trimming removed 0 bases at V and 2 bases at J, with 7 bases between. The CDR3 contains 14 residues. Germline CDR1 is LNHDA and CDR2 is SQIVND (reference sequence). Written as DNA, the CDR3 is TGTGCCAGTAGTATAGATCCGGGAAACTATGGCTACACCTTC. It is translated as CASSIDPGNYGYTF.

The chain employs TRBV7-6 and TRBJ2-4; D ambiguous. Per the germline V gene, CDR1 is SGHVS and CDR2 is FNYEAQ. V was cut by 1 base and J by 0 bases, with 4 bases left in between. This CDR3 is 14 amino acids long. This chain's CDR3 is CASSLGVAKNIQYF. The CDR3 nucleotides are TGTGCCAGCAGCTTAGGAGTAGCCAAAAACATTCAGTACTTC.

The chain recombines TRBV5-1 with TRBJ1-1; tentatively, D is TRBD1 (5 bases). Germline lookup yields CDR1 SGHRS and CDR2 YFSETQ. This CDR3 region has 13 residues. The V end lost 7 bases, the J end lost 1 base, and 11 bases lay between the germline ends. CDR3 protein: CASAWGENTEAFF. CDR3 in DNA: TGCGCCAGCGCCTGGGGGGAGAACACTGAAGCTTTCTTT.

The gene calls are TRBV4-1 and TRBJ1-1, with no clear D. The CDR3 has 16 amino acids. The germline V gene encodes CDR1 MGHRA and CDR2 YSYEKL. Trimming stripped 4 bases from V and 1 base from J, with 16 bases between. CDR3 in DNA: TGCGCCAGCAGCCCCTACCGGGAGATGTGGAACACTGAAGCTTTCTTT. Amino acid sequence: CASSPYREMWNTEAFF.

The chain couples TRBV9 to TRBJ2-7, with 13 bases fitting TRBD2. V shed 4 bases and J 0 bases; nucleotides not matched to a gene: 16. The length of the CDR3 is 20 residues. Germline CDR1 and CDR2: SGDLS and YYNGEE. The CDR3 loop is CASSPRERTSGGGPSYEQYF. The CDR3 nucleotides are TGTGCCAGCAGCCCCCGAGAGAGGACTAGCGGGGGAGGACCCTCCTACGAGCAGTACTTC.

The chain uses TRBV6-5 and TRBJ2-1, with 9 bases lining up with TRBD2. Germline CDR1 and CDR2: MNHEY and SVGAGI. V was pared by 10 bases and J by 4 bases, with 5 bases of the junction left unmatched. CDR3 size: 13 residues. Written as DNA, the CDR3 is TGTGCCACGGGACTAGCCAAGTACAATGAGCAGTTCTTC. Translated, it gives CATGLAKYNEQFF.

The rearrangement joins TRBV11-1 to TRBJ2-1; TRBD2 might be the D (6 bases). Trimming took 5 bases from V and 4 from J, leaving 12 bases between them. The germline V gene encodes CDR1 SGHAT and CDR2 FQDESV (reference sequence). The CDR3 totals 14 residues. The CDR3 loop reads CASSPEREYNEQFF. The CDR3 bases are TGTGCCAGCAGCCCAGAACGGGAGTACAATGAGCAGTTCTTC. Full variable domain (remainder filled in from reference TRBV11-1 and TRBJ2-1): EAEVAQSPRYKITEKSQAVAFWCDPISGHATLYWYRQILGQGPELLVQFQDESVVDDSQLPKDRFSAERLKGVDSTLKIQPAELGDSAMYLCASSPEREYNEQFFGPGTRLTVL.

Notes on this clone: The junction departs from the called germline gene at one end, perhaps through a read error. The rearrangement links TRBV30 to TRBJ1-1, with a possible D match to TRBD1 (6 bases). Germline-derived CDR1 and CDR2 are GTSNPN and SVGIG (reference sequence). The CDR3 is made up of 17 amino acids. The CDR3 region has the DNA TGTGCCTGGAGTGTATGGGGCAGGGGTAAAAGGAACACTGAAGATTTCTTT. This sequence encodes CAWSVWGRGKRNTEDFF.

The chain is built from TRBV19 and TRBJ2-7; TRBD1 agrees at 8 bases. CDR1 is LNHDA and CDR2 is SQIVND in the germline V gene (reference sequence). This CDR3 has 14 amino acids. Trimming took 5 bases from V and 0 from J; bases not matched to a gene: 3. CDR3 residues: CASSGGTGSYEQYF. CDR3 DNA sequence: TGTGCCAGTAGTGGCGGGACAGGCTCCTACGAGCAGTACTTC. The full variable domain, with the rest looked up from reference TRBV19 and TRBJ2-7, is DGGITQSPKYLFRKEGQNVTLSCEQNLNHDAMYWYRQDPGQGLRLIYYSQIVNDFQKGDIAEGYSVSREKKESFPLTVTSAQKNPTAFYLCASSGGTGSYEQYFGPGTRLTVT.

The rearrangement links TRBV2 to TRBJ1-2, with D perhaps matching TRBD1 (5 bases). V lost 8 bases and J 6 bases, leaving 16 bases between the germline ends. The CDR3 spans 13 residues. Germline CDR1 reads SNHLY; CDR2 reads FYNNEI. Here the CDR3 DNA reads TGTGCCAGCTACCCCAGGGTTGGGGATGGCTACACCTTC. It yields the protein CASYPRVGDGYTF.

The rearrangement joins TRBV7-9 to TRBJ1-5; 11 bases are a match to TRBD1. J gave up 6 bases and V 5 bases, and 3 bases lay outside the gene matches. This CDR3 is 14 amino acids long. The germline gives CDR1 SEHNR, CDR2 FQNEAQ (reference sequence). CDR3 amino acids: CASSRTGGGQPQHF. CDR3 nucleotides: TGTGCCAGCAGCCGGACAGGGGGCGGTCAGCCCCAGCATTTT.

The V call is TRBV27, the J call TRBJ2-7; 9 bases map to TRBD1. CDR1 and CDR2 from the germline V gene are MNHEY and SMNVEV (reference sequence). This CDR3 has 13 amino acids. Unmatched junction bases numbered 7, after V lost 6 bases and J lost 7 bases. CDR3 nucleotide sequence: TGTGCCAGCAGCCGGGACAGGGCGGGGGAGCAGTACTTC. This translates into CASSRDRAGEQYF.

The chain carries TRBV7-9 and TRBJ2-7; TRBD1 matches 11 bases. The germline V gene encodes CDR1 SEHNR and CDR2 FQNEAQ (reference sequence). This CDR3 is built from 15 residues. V shed 0 bases, J shed 3 bases, and the junction held 1 base outside the gene matches. This CDR3 is CASSLAGQGGYEQYF. For the CDR3, the DNA is TGTGCCAGCAGCTTAGCGGGACAGGGGGGCTACGAGCAGTACTTC.

The chain recombines TRBV2 with TRBJ1-2; TRBD1 aligns across 8 bases. V shed 6 bases, J shed 8 bases, and the junction held 5 bases outside the gene matches. The length of the CDR3 is 12 residues. CDR1 and CDR2 from the germline V gene are SNHLY and FYNNEI. The CDR3 sequence: CASRAGGKGYTF. The DNA for the CDR3 is TGTGCCAGCAGGGCAGGGGGCAAGGGCTACACCTTC.

CDR3 bases: TGTGCCAGCAGTGAAGCCGGTCTGAGCTCCTATAATTCACCCCTCCACTTT. Amino acids: CASSEAGLSSYNSPLHF. J is TRBJ1-6 and V is TRBV6-1, with D unresolved. Trimming shortened V by 0 bases and J by 0 bases, and 9 bases separated the two germline ends. The CDR3 totals 17 residues. In germline, CDR1 is MNHNS, CDR2 SASEGT.

The chain carries TRBV5-8 and TRBJ2-1; 7 bases map to TRBD2. Trimming at V came to 5 bases and at J to 2 bases, leaving 7 bases not matched to a gene. The germline V gene has CDR1 SGHTS and CDR2 YDEGEE. The CDR3 extends over 15 amino acids. CDR3 loop: CASSRGEPAYNEQFF. The CDR3 DNA reads as TGTGCCAGCAGTCGGGGGGAACCGGCCTACAATGAGCAGTTCTTC.